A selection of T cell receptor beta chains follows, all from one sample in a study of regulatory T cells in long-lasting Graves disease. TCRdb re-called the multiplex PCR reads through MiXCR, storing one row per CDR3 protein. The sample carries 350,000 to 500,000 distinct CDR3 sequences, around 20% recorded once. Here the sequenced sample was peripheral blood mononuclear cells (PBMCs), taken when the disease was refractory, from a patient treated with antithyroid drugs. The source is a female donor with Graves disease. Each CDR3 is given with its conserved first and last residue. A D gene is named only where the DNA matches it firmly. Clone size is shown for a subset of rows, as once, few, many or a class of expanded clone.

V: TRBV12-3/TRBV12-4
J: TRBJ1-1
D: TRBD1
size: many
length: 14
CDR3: CASSSGTGITEAFF
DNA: TGTGCCAGCAGTTCCGGGACAGGGATCACTGAAGCTTTCTTT

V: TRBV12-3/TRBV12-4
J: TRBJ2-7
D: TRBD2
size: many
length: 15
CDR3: CASTMGLAGGYEQYF
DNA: TGTGCCAGCACTATGGGACTAGCGGGAGGATACGAGCAGTACTTC

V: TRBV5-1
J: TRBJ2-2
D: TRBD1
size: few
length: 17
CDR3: CASSLLGQRRGNGELFF
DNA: TGCGCCAGCAGCCTACTGGGACAGCGACGTGGTAACGGGGAGCTGTTTTTT

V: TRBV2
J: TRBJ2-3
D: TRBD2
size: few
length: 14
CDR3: CASRASGITDTQYF
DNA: TGTGCCAGCAGAGCTAGCGGGATTACAGATACGCAGTATTTT

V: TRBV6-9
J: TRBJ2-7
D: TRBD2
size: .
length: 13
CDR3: CASSWREGHEQYF
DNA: TGTGCCAGCAGTTGGCGGGAGGGCCACGAGCAGTACTTC

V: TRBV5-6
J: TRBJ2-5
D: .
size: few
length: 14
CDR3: CASSLVFSQETQYF
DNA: TGTGCCAGCAGCTTGGTGTTCTCACAAGAGACCCAGTACTTC

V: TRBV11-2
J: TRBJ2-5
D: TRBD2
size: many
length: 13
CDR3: CASSLGGGETQYF
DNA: TGTGCCAGCAGCCTGGGGGGGGGGGAGACCCAGTACTTC

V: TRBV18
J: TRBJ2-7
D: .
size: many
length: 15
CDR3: CASSPPFSGSYEQYF
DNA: TGTGCCAGCTCACCACCGTTTTCAGGGTCCTACGAGCAGTACTTC

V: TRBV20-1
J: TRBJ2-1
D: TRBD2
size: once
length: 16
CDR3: CSARAPGSGRDNEQFF
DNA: TGCAGTGCTAGGGCCCCGGGAAGCGGGAGAGACAATGAGCAGTTCTTC

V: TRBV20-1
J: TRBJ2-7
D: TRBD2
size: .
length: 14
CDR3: CSARGPQRGYEQYF
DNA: TGCAGTGCTAGAGGACCCCAGCGGGGATACGAGCAGTACTTC

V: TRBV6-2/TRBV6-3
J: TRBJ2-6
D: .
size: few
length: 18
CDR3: CASSYDPGISSGANVLTF
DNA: TGTGCCAGCAGTTACGACCCGGGAATCAGCTCTGGGGCCAACGTCCTGACTTTC

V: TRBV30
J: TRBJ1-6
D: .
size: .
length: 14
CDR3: CAWSLPGSNSPLHF
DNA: TGTGCCTGGAGCCTCCCGGGAAGTAATTCACCCCTCCACTTT

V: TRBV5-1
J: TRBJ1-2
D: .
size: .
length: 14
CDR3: CASSLSSENYGYTF
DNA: TGCGCCAGCAGCTTGTCGTCTGAGAACTATGGCTACACCTTC

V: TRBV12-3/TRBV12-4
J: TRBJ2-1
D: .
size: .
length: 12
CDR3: CASSLFRGQQFF
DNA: TGTGCCAGCAGTTTGTTCCGAGGGCAACAGTTCTTC

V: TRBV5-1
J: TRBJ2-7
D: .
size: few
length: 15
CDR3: CASRWNQQGSYEQYF
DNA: TGCGCCAGCAGGTGGAATCAACAGGGTTCCTACGAGCAGTACTTC

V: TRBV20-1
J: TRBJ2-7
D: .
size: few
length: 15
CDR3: CSASQFSSLSYEQYF
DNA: TGCAGTGCTAGCCAGTTTTCTAGCCTCTCCTACGAGCAGTACTTC

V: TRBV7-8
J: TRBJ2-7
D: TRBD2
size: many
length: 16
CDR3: CASSLLGTSGTYEQYF
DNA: TGTGCCAGCAGCTTACTCGGGACTAGCGGGACCTACGAGCAGTACTTC

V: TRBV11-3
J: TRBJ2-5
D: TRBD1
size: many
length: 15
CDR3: CASSFGGQMGETQYF
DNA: TGTGCCAGCAGCTTTGGGGGACAGATGGGGGAGACCCAGTACTTC

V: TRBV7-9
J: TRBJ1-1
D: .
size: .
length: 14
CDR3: CASSLPSANTEAFF
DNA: TGTGCCAGCAGCTTACCCTCGGCCAACACTGAAGCTTTCTTT

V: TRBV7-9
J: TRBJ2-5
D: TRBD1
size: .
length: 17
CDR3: CASSSTWGTGGLETQYF
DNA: TGTGCCAGCAGCTCCACATGGGGGACAGGGGGCTTGGAGACCCAGTACTTC

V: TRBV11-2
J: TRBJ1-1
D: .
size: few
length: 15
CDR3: CASSPTRLQGWGAFF
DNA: TGTGCCAGCAGCCCTACTCGCCTTCAGGGTTGGGGAGCTTTCTTT

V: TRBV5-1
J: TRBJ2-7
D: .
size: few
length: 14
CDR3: CASSLASSEYEQYF
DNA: TGCGCCAGCAGCTTGGCCTCTAGCGAATACGAGCAGTACTTC

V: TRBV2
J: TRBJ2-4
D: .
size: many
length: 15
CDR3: CASSEGHRTKNIQYF
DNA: TGTGCCAGCAGTGAAGGACACCGCACCAAAAACATTCAGTACTTC

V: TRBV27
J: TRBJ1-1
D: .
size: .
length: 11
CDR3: CASRRGFEAFF
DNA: TGTGCCAGCAGAAGGGGGTTTGAAGCTTTCTTT

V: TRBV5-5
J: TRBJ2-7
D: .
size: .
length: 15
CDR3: CASSLATVVSYEQYF
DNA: TGTGCCAGCAGCTTGGCGACGGTCGTCTCCTACGAGCAGTACTTC

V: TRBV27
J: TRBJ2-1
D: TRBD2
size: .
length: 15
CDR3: CASSLSGGRGGEQFF
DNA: TGTGCCAGCAGTTTATCCGGCGGGAGGGGAGGGGAGCAGTTCTTC

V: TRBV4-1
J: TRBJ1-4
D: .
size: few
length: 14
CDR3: CASSQEWEGEKLFF
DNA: TGCGCCAGCAGCCAAGAATGGGAAGGTGAAAAACTGTTTTTT

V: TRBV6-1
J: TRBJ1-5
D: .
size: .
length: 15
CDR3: CASSPQGTQNQPQHF
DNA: TGTGCCAGCAGCCCCCAGGGGACCCAGAATCAGCCCCAGCATTTT

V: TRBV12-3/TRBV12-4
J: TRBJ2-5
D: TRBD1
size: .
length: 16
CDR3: CASSAWDRGQRETQYF
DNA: TGTGCCAGCAGTGCCTGGGACAGGGGGCAGCGAGAGACCCAGTACTTC

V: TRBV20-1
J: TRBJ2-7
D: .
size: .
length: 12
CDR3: CSARLGSYEQYF
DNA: TGCAGTGCAAGACTAGGAAGCTACGAGCAGTACTTC

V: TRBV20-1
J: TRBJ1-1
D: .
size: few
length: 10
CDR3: CSASALEAFF
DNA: TGCAGTGCCTCGGCCCTTGAAGCTTTCTTT

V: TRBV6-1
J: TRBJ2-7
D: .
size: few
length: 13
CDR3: CASSERGVGEQYF
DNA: TGTGCCAGCAGTGAGAGGGGGGTCGGCGAGCAGTACTTC

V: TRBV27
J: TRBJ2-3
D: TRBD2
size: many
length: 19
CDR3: CASSLRGGLAGESADTQYF
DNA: TGTGCCAGCAGTTTAAGGGGAGGACTAGCGGGCGAGAGCGCAGATACGCAGTATTTT

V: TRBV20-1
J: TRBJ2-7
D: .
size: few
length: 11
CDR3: CSAQDGYEQYF
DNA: TGCAGTGCCCAGGATGGGTACGAGCAGTACTTC

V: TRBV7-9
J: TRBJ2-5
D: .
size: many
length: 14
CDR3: CASSPFSAQETQYF
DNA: TGTGCCAGCAGTCCGTTTAGCGCGCAAGAGACCCAGTACTTC

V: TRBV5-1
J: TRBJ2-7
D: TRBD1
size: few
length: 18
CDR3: CASSAKGQLGLTMDEQYF
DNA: TGCGCCAGCAGCGCCAAGGGACAGTTAGGACTTACTATGGACGAGCAGTACTTC

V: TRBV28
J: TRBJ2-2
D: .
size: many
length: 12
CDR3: CASSLLGGELFF
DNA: TGTGCCAGCAGTTTGTTAGGGGGGGAGCTGTTTTTT

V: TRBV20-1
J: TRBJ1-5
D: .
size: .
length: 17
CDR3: CSARKPGTENSNQPQHF
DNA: TGCAGTGCTAGAAAACCCGGGACGGAGAATAGCAATCAGCCCCAGCATTTT

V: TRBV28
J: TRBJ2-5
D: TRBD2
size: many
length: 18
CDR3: CASSFVGLAGEGSETQYF
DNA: TGTGCCAGCAGTTTTGTGGGACTAGCGGGAGAGGGATCAGAGACCCAGTACTTC

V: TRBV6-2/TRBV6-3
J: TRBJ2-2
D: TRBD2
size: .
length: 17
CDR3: CVSSEPGLAGATGELFF
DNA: TGTGTCAGCAGTGAACCGGGACTAGCGGGGGCAACCGGGGAGCTGTTTTTT

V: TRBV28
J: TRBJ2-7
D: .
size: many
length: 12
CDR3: CASRGFRDEQYF
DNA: TGTGCCAGCAGAGGGTTCCGGGACGAGCAGTACTTC

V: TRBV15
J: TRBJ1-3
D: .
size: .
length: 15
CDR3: CATSRVWSSGNTIYF
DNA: TGTGCCACCAGCAGAGTTTGGTCCTCTGGAAACACCATATATTTT

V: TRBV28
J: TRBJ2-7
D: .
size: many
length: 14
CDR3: CASSEDIVTYEQYF
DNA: TGTGCCAGCAGTGAAGATATAGTTACCTACGAGCAGTACTTC

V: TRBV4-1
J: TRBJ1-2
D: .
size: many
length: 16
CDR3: CASNPVGSTFNYGYTF
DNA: TGCGCCAGTAATCCGGTCGGTTCTACATTTAACTATGGCTACACCTTC

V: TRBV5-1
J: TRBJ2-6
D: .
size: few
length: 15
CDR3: CASSFGDPGANVLTF
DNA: TGCGCCAGCAGCTTCGGAGACCCTGGGGCCAACGTCCTGACTTTC

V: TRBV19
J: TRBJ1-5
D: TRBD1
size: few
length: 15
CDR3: CASSPGQGNGQPQHF
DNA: TGTGCCAGTAGCCCAGGACAGGGCAATGGTCAGCCCCAGCATTTT

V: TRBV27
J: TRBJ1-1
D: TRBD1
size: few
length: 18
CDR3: CASSLLGLQGAENTEAFF
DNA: TGTGCCAGCAGTTTATTGGGTCTGCAGGGGGCGGAGAACACTGAAGCTTTCTTT

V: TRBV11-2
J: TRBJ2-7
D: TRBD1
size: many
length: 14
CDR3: CATERQGPTYEQYF
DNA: TGTGCCACCGAACGACAGGGGCCAACCTACGAGCAGTACTTC

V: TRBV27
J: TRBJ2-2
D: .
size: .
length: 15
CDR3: CASSPQTQGAGELFF
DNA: TGTGCCAGCAGCCCCCAAACCCAAGGGGCCGGGGAGCTGTTTTTT

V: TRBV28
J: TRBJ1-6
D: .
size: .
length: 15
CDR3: CASINTSPSNSPLHF
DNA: TGTGCCAGCATAAACACAAGCCCTAGTAATTCACCCCTCCACTTT